This entry concerns a single TCR beta chain. Sequencing relied on a cDNA template that was reverse transcribed from extracted RNA. Produced via immunoSEQ multiplex PCR; TCRdb's table is partial and in-frame only. The sample consists of about 140,000 clones, 51% of them appearing once. The sample is drawn from a study of CD8+ T cells in alopecia areata. V was shortened by 4 bases and J by 8 bases, with 9 bases between the two germline ends. CDR3 length: 11 amino acids. CDR1 GTSNPN and CDR2 SVGIG come from the germline V gene (reference sequence). The clonotype originates from a human donor with alopecia areata. This specimen was CD4+ T cells sorted from blood, taken at week 0. The rearrangement uses TRBV30 and TRBJ2-1; D gene ambiguous. CDR3 DNA: TGTGCCTGGAAGGTAAGGCATGAGCAGTTCTTC. Translating gives CAWKVRHEQFF.